This TCR beta chain derives from a study of identical twins. Whole-study results and caveats: With beta out-of-frame sequences, excess sharing by twins was weaker. Fewer insertions characterized abundant cord blood beta clonotypes, whereas memory repertoires showed none. Donors were not followed over many years; analysis was cross-sectional.

Germline CDR1 is MNHEY and CDR2 is SMNVEV (reference sequence). Trimming stripped 8 bases from V and 8 bases from J, with 15 bases between. The CDR3 consists of 13 residues. As to this clonotype: Antigen: not known.

Template switching, a step in the protocol, added a universal primer site, and cDNA carried unique molecular identifiers. In TCRdb, the 5' RACE reads were re-called with MiXCR into one record per CDR3 protein. Here the sample spans about 330,000 distinct CDR3 sequences, 9% to 15% being singletons. Separately, the same data were catalogued under a study of yellow fever vaccine responses in identical twins.

J is TRBJ1-4 and V is TRBV27, with D perhaps matching TRBD1 (5 bases). Material: CD8+ T cells sorted from blood. The sequence was obtained from a young woman in good health. Here the CDR3 DNA reads TGTGCCAGCGGCGGGGGGGGATGGGAAAAACTGTTTTTT. It specifies CASGGGGWEKLFF.